This T cell receptor beta chain was identified during a study of TIL therapy for anti-PD-1-resistant metastatic lung cancer. The libraries were made with immunoSEQ v3. TCRdb's copy holds only in-frame clones and misses some; the assay was immunoSEQ multiplex PCR. Here the sample spans more than 50,000 clones, around 87% being singletons. Per the germline V gene, CDR1 is MDHEN and CDR2 is SYDVKM. The CDR3 is made up of 13 amino acids. Trimming left V 5 bases short and J 4 bases short, with 12 bases between. Time point indicated: pre-treatment sample, taken before nivolumab and TIL therapy. This material consisted of blood, taken at baseline. This rearrangement joins TRBV28 to TRBJ2-7, with D hard to call. The TCR sequence derives from a person between 25 and 80 years old with non-small cell lung cancer. The CDR3 sequence is CASSLSARYEQYF. The CDR3 DNA follows: TGTGCCAGCAGTCTCTCCGCTAGGTACGAGCAGTACTTC. The full variable domain, rest sourced from reference TRBV28 and TRBJ2-7, is DVKVTQSSRYLVKRTGEKVFLECVQDMDHENMFWYRQDPGLGLRLIYFSYDVKMKEKGDIPEGYSVSREKKERFSLILESASTNQTSMYLCASSLSARYEQYFGPGTRLTVT.